This T cell receptor (beta chain) was sequenced during a study of preoperative IRX-2 immunotherapy in early breast cancer. This table comes from immunoSEQ multiplex PCR, and its TCRdb copy is limited to in-frame clones, with some not included. The sample holds approximately 44,000 clones, about 95% seen once. This clone is a singleton in its sample. Treatment described: preoperative locoregional IRX-2 cytokine immunotherapy. Samples came from a phase Ib trial of preoperative locoregional IRX-2 cytokine immunotherapy. V lost 10 bases and J lost 5, with 15 bases in between. The length of the CDR3 is 14 residues. CDR1 and CDR2 from the germline V gene are ENHRY and SYGVKD.

The chain uses TRBV10-3 and TRBJ1-6, with D hard to call. The specimen comprised tumor tissue, sampled after IRX-2 immunotherapy. This receptor was taken from a human donor with breast cancer. In DNA form, the CDR3 reads TGTGCCACCGAGAGTACAGAGAATAATTCACCCCTCCACTTT. Translated, it gives CATESTENNSPLHF.